The text below deals with one T cell receptor (beta chain). RNA totalling roughly 0.45 to 1 ug underwent reverse transcription with random hexamers. TCR beta CDR3 was amplified by immunoSEQ multiplex PCR. This amplification extended across 54 Vbeta and 13 Jbeta segments. TCRdb redid the calling of the immunoSEQ multiplex PCR reads with MiXCR, one entry per CDR3 protein. This sample has 200,000 or so distinct CDR3 sequences, with roughly 96% found just once. This sample was taken from a study of CD8 T cells in Susac syndrome. This CDR3 has 13 amino acids. With 10 bases clipped from V and 5 bases from J, the junction kept 8 bases outside the gene matches. The germline V gene encodes CDR1 WSHSY and CDR2 SAAADI.

The receptor was derived from a human donor with multiple sclerosis. This chain joins TRBV10-2 and TRBJ2-5, with 9 bases fitting TRBD2. Sequenced sample: CD4+ T cells from PBMCs. This CDR3 reads CATVAGEYETQYF. CDR3 coding DNA: TGCGCCACCGTAGCGGGAGAGTATGAGACCCAGTACTTC.